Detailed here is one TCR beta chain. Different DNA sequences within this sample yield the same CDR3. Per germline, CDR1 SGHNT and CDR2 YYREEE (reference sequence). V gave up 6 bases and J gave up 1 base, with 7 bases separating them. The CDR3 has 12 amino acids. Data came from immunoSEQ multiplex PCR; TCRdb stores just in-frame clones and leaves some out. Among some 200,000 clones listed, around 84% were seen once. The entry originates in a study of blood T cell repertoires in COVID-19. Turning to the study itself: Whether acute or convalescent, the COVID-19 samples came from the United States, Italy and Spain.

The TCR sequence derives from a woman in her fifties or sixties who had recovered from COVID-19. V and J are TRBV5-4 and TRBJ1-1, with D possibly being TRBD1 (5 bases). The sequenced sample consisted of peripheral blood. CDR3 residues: CASIDRNTEAFF. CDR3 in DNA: TGTGCCAGCATCGACAGGAACACTGAAGCTTTCTTT.